One T cell receptor beta chain is described in this entry. Germline trimming cut 8 bases from V and 0 bases from J; bases unmatched to any gene: 5. The V gene's germline CDR1 is MNHEY and CDR2 SVGAGI. The CDR3 spans 14 residues. The record originates from a study of shared clonotypes between healthy human individuals. Cells designated naive CD8 were CD45RO-negative and were positively selected for CCR7, with terminally differentiated effector memory CD45RA+ cells excluded. At a deep level, the assay was run. It was 200 ng DNA, about 30,000 T cell genomes, that sorted-subset replicate PCRs used. Sequenced by immunoSEQ multiplex PCR; TCRdb stores in-frame clones only, minus some. The table shows millions of clones, with about 92% occurring only once.

The source material was naive CD8+ T cells from PBMCs. This TCR was sampled from a man between 18 and 35 years old in good health. Some clones in this sample may be carry-over from other donors' samples. This chain uses TRBV6-5 with TRBJ2-3, with 7 positions matching TRBD1. The CDR3 bases are TGTGCCAGCCGGCAGGGACAGAGCACAGATACGCAGTATTTT. As protein: CASRQGQSTDTQYF.